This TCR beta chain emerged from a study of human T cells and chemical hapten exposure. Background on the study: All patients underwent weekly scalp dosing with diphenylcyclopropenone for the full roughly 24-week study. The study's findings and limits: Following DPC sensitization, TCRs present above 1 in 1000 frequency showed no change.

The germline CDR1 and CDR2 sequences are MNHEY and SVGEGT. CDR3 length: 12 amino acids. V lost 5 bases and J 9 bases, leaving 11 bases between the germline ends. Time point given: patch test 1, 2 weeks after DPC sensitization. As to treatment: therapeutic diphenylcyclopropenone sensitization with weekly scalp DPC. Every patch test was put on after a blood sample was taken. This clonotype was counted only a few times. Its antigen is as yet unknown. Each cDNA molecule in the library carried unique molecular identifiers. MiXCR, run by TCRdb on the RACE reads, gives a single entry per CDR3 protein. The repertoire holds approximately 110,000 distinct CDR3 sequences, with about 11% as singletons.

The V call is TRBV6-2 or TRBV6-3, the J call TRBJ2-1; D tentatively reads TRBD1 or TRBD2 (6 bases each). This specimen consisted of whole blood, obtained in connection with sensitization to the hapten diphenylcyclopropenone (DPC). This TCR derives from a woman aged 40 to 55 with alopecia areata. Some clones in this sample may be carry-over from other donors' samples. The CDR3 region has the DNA TGTGCCAGCAGTCTACAGGGACTTGAGCAGTTCTTC. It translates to CASSLQGLEQFF.